This is a list of T cell receptor beta chains from one sample in a study of blood T cells in healthy people across ages. TCRdb re-analysed the 5' RACE reads in MiXCR, keeping a single row per CDR3 protein. The sample carries about 1.4 million distinct CDR3 sequences, roughly 60% recorded once. The sequencing sample was made of blood. The receptors originated from a man aged 18 to 29 in good health. CDR3s include the opening cysteine and the closing phenylalanine or tryptophan. D genes are given only for firm matches. The listing skips clone size in some rows; elsewhere it reads once, few, many or a size class.

j_gene,d_gene,abundance,v_gene,CDR3nt,CDR3aa
TRBJ2-7,-,-,TRBV12-5,TGTGCTAGTGGTTTGGCACAGCCACAGGGTTACGAGCAGTACTTC,CASGLAQPQGYEQYF
TRBJ2-7,TRBD1,-,TRBV29-1,TGCAGCGGTGGACAGGTTGGCTACGAGCAGTACTTC,CSGGQVGYEQYF
TRBJ2-7,TRBD2,once,TRBV23-1,TGCGCCAGCAGTCAAGAGCCTAGCGGGGGGGCCGGGTACGAGCAGTACTTC,CASSQEPSGGAGYEQYF
TRBJ2-7,TRBD2,-,TRBV20-1,TGCAGTGCTAGTCGAGCGGGAGTTGCTACATACGAGCAGTACTTC,CSASRAGVATYEQYF
TRBJ1-2,-,-,TRBV27,TGTGCCTCCCAGTTGGGCCGGTTAACTAACTATGGCTACACCTTC,CASQLGRLTNYGYTF
TRBJ2-2,TRBD2,few,TRBV20-1,TGCAGTGCTAACGGGATGATAGCGGGGGAGAACACCGGGGAGCTGTTTTTT,CSANGMIAGENTGELFF
TRBJ1-1,-,once,TRBV4-3,TGCGCCAGCAGCCAAGGAGGCAGAAACGCTGAAGCTTTCTTT,CASSQGGRNAEAFF
TRBJ2-7,TRBD2,-,TRBV10-3,TGTGCCATCAGTGAACCGGGACTAGCGGGAGGGCAAGGCTACGAGCAGTACTTC,CAISEPGLAGGQGYEQYF
TRBJ1-2,TRBD1,-,TRBV6-5,TGTGCCAGCAGTTACTCGGGATCGACAGGGCGGGATGGCTACACCTTC,CASSYSGSTGRDGYTF
TRBJ2-7,-,-,TRBV20-1,TGCAGTCCCATGGGGGACGAGCAGTACTTC,CSPMGDEQYF
TRBJ2-3,-,-,TRBV29-1,TGCAGCGTTGAAGAGGATTCAGGTACGCAGTATTTT,CSVEEDSGTQYF
TRBJ1-2,-,-,TRBV6-1,TGTGCCAGCAGTGCCGGACGGGAAAACTATGGCTACACCTTC,CASSAGRENYGYTF
TRBJ2-3,-,-,TRBV12-3/TRBV12-4,TGTGCCAGCAGTTTACTCGGTGGGATAAGCACAGATACGCAGTATTTT,CASSLLGGISTDTQYF
TRBJ2-5,-,few,TRBV7-9,TGTGCCAGCAGCTTACAGGGGTCGGGTGAGCAGTACTTC,CASSLQGSGEQYF
TRBJ1-2,TRBD1,few,TRBV29-1,TGCAGCGTATCAGATACAGGGGGCGCAGTCTATGGCTACACCTTC,CSVSDTGGAVYGYTF
TRBJ1-5,-,-,TRBV13,TGTGCCAGCAGCTTAGGCCCAAGAAATCAGCCCCAGCATTTT,CASSLGPRNQPQHF
TRBJ2-7,TRBD2,-,TRBV27,TGTGCCAGCAGGAGGGCTAGCGGGAACGACTACGAGCAGTACTTC,CASRRASGNDYEQYF
TRBJ2-3,-,few,TRBV14,TGTGCCAGCAGCCATACTTCCGCGTATCCACTTGTAGATACGCAGTATTTT,CASSHTSAYPLVDTQYF
TRBJ1-2,TRBD1,-,TRBV6-6,TGTGCCAGCAGGGAGACAGGGGGGCATGGCTACACCTTC,CASRETGGHGYTF
TRBJ2-1,TRBD1,-,TRBV24-1,TGTGCCACCACCGGGACAGGCGGGAATGAGCAGTTCTTC,CATTGTGGNEQFF
TRBJ1-1,-,-,TRBV10-3,TGTGCCATCAATCCGGGAACAAGGTTTTCGGGCACTGAAGCTTTCTTT,CAINPGTRFSGTEAFF
TRBJ2-7,-,-,TRBV28,TGTGCCAGCAGTCCTATTGGGGGTCTGTACGAGCAGTACTTC,CASSPIGGLYEQYF
TRBJ1-2,-,-,TRBV7-2,TGTGCCAGCAGCAGTGACGTGAACTATGGCTACACCTTC,CASSSDVNYGYTF
TRBJ2-1,TRBD1,-,TRBV14,TGTGCCAGCAGCCCATTGACAGGGCATGAGCAGTTCTTC,CASSPLTGHEQFF
TRBJ1-1,-,-,TRBV3-1,TGTGCCAGCAGCCAAGCCAGTGTGGAGCACACTGAAGCTTTCTTT,CASSQASVEHTEAFF
TRBJ1-2,-,-,TRBV4-3,TGCGCCAGCAGCCAAGTGCGGCAGGGACCTATCTATGGCTACACCTTC,CASSQVRQGPIYGYTF
TRBJ2-3,-,-,TRBV30,TGTGCCTGGAGCGGGCCGACTACTAGCACAGATACGCAGTATTTT,CAWSGPTTSTDTQYF
TRBJ2-7,-,-,TRBV7-9,TGTGCCAGCAGCCCCCCGATAGGGGGACCTTACGAGCAGTACTTC,CASSPPIGGPYEQYF
TRBJ1-5,-,few,TRBV20-1,TGCAGTGCTAGCAACGGAGTTCAGCCCCAGCATTTT,CSASNGVQPQHF
TRBJ2-5,-,-,TRBV6-1,TGTGCCAGCAGTGAAATTAGGGGTCAGGGTGAGCAGTACTTC,CASSEIRGQGEQYF
TRBJ2-2,-,many,TRBV27,TGTGCCAGCAGTCCCGCGAACACCGGGGAGCTGTTTTTT,CASSPANTGELFF
TRBJ2-3,-,-,TRBV2,TGTGCCAGCAGTGGCGCAGCCTTAGGGACAGATACGCAGTATTTT,CASSGAALGTDTQYF
TRBJ2-3,-,-,TRBV2,TGTGCCAGCAGTGCGGTGACTAGCACAGATACGCAGTATTTT,CASSAVTSTDTQYF
TRBJ2-7,-,-,TRBV6-1,TGTGCCACGCGGGACAACCGCAACGAGCAGTACTTC,CATRDNRNEQYF
TRBJ1-5,TRBD1,-,TRBV4-2,TGTGCCAGCAGCCAAGTTTCACAGGGGGCGGGTCAGCCCCAGCATTTT,CASSQVSQGAGQPQHF